This is a list of T cell receptor beta chains from one sample in a study of Ad26.COV2.S vaccination and SARS-CoV-2 variants. Some clones are missing from TCRdb's copy, which holds only in-frame ones; the method was immunoSEQ multiplex PCR. The sample lists about 330,000 clones, almost 90% occurring once. The starting material was peripheral blood, obtained in a trial of Ad26.COV2.S vaccine versus placebo. All receptors come from a person aged 18-65 years who received the Ad26.COV2.S COVID-19 vaccine or a placebo. CDR3s include the opening cysteine and the closing phenylalanine or tryptophan.

v_call	j_call	cdr3_aa
TRBV15	TRBJ2-3	CATSRDITQGTDTQYF
TRBV6-2/TRBV6-3	TRBJ2-2	CASSYKSRTGELFF
TRBV19	TRBJ1-1	CASSAGVDTEAFF
TRBV7-2	TRBJ1-3	CASSLGGWRGNTIYF
TRBV7-9	TRBJ2-7	CASSPGQTYEQYF
TRBV6-5	TRBJ1-1	CASSHRVGMNTEAFF
TRBV6-5	TRBJ1-5	CASKSGVNQPQHF
TRBV19	TRBJ1-4	CASSPGQNFATNEKLFF
TRBV4-3	TRBJ1-3	CASSQDDRGNTIYF
TRBV6-5	TRBJ1-1	CASSYSRRGGGPEAFF
TRBV7-9	TRBJ1-1	CASRAQGPEAFF
TRBV18	TRBJ1-2	CASSPLGGVYGYTF
TRBV6-1	TRBJ2-3	CASSERWTDTQYF
TRBV27	TRBJ1-1	CASQYQGRSTEAFF
TRBV19	TRBJ1-1	CASSLFPANTEAFF
TRBV27	TRBJ2-1	CASSLDRNTYNEQFF
TRBV4-1	TRBJ1-4	CASSQGVGGAQANEKLFF